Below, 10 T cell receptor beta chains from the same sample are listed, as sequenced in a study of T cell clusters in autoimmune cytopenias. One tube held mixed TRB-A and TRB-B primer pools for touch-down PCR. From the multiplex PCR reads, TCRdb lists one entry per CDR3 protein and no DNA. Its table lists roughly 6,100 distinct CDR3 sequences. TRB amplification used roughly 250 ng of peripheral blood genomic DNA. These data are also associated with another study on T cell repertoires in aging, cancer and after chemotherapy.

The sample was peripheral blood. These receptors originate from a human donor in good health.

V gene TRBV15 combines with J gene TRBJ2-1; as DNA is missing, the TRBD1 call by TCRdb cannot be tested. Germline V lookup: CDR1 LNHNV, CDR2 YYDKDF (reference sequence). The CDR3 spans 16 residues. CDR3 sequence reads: CATSRDSGQGVDEQFF.

CDR3 region: CASSLGNGDILGYTF. The chain uses TRBV5-4 and TRBJ1-2; TCRdb gives TRBD1 as the D gene, but with no DNA this cannot be confirmed. Looked up from germline, CDR1 is SGHNT and CDR2 is YYREEE (reference sequence). This CDR3 comprises 15 residues.

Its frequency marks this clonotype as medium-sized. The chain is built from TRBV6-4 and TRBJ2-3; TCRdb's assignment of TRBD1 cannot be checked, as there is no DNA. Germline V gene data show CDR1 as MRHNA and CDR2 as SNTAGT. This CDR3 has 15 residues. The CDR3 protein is CASSDSWGQSDTQYF.

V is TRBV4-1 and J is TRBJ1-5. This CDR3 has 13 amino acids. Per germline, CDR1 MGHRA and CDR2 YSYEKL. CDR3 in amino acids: CASSQGNNQPQHF.

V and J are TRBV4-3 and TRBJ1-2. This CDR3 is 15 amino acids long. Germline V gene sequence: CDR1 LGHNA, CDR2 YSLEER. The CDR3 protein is CASSQGGEGDYGYTF.

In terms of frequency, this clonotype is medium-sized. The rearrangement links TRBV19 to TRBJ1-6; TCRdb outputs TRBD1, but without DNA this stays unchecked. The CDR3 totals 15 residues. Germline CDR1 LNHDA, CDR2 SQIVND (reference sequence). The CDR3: CASRIAGPKNSPLHF. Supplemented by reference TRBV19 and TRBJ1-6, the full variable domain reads DGGITQSPKYLFRKEGQNVTLSCEQNLNHDAMYWYRQDPGQGLRLIYYSQIVNDFQKGDIAEGYSVSREKKESFPLTVTSAQKNPTAFYLCASRIAGPKNSPLHFGNGTRLTVT.

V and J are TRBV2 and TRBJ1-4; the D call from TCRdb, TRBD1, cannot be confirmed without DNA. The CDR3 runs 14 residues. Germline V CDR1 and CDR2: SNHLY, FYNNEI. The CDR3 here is CASSAKGVGEKLFF.

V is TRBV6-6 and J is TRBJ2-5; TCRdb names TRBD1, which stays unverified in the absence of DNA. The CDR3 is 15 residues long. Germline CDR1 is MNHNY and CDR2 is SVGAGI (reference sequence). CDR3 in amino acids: CASSHPGGRQETQYF.

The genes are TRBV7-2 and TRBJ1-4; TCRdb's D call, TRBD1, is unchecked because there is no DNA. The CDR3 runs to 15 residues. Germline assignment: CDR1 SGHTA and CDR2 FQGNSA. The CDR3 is CASSSGVSPAEKLFF.

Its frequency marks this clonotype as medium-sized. The chain's CDR3 is CASSELAGDYNEQFF. The chain employs TRBV19 and TRBJ2-1; TCRdb's assignment of TRBD2 cannot be checked, as there is no DNA. Germline CDR1 LNHDA, CDR2 SQIVND (reference sequence). This CDR3 is 15 amino acids long.